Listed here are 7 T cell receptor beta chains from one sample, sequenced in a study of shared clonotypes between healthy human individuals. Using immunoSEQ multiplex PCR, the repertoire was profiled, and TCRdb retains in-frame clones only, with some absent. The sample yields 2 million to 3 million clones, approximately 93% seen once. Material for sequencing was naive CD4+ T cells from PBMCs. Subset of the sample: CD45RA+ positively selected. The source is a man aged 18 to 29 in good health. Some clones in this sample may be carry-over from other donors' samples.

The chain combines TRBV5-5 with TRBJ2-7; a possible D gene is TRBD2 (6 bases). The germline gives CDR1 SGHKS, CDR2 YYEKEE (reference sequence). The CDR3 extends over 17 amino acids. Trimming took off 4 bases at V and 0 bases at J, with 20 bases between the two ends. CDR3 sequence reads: CASSLAVAGRASYEQYF. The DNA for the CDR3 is TGTGCCAGCAGCCTAGCAGTTGCGGGACGGGCCTCCTACGAGCAGTACTTC.

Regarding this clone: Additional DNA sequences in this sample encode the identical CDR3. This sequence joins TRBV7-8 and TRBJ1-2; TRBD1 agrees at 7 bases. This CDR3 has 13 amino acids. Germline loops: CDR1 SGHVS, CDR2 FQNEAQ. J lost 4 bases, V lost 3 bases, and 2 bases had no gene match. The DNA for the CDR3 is TGTGCCAGCAGCTTGGGACAGCCCTATGGCTACACCTTC. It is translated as CASSLGQPYGYTF.

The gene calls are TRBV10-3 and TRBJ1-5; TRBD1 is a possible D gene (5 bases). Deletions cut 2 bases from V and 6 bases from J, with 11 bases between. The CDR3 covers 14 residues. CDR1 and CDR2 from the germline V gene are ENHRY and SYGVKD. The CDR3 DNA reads TGTGCCATCAGTGAGATGGGGGAGAGTCAGCCCCAGCATTTT. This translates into CAISEMGESQPQHF.

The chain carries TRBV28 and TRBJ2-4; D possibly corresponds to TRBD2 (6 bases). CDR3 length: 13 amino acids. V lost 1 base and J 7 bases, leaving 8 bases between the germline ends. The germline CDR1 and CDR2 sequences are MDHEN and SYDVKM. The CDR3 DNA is TGTGCCAGCAGTTTATACCGGGGGAACATTCAGTACTTC. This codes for CASSLYRGNIQYF.

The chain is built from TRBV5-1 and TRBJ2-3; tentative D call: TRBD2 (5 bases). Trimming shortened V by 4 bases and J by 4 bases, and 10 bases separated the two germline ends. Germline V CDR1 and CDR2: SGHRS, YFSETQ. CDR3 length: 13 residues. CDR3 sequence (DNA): TGCGCCAGCAGCCCGGCACTAGCAGATACGCAGTATTTT. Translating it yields CASSPALADTQYF. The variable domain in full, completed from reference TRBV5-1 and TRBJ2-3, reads KAGVTQTPRYLIKTRGQQVTLSCSPISGHRSVSWYQQTPGQGLQFLFEYFSETQRNKGNFPGRFSGRQFSNSRSEMNVSTLELGDSALYLCASSPALADTQYFGPGTRLTVL.

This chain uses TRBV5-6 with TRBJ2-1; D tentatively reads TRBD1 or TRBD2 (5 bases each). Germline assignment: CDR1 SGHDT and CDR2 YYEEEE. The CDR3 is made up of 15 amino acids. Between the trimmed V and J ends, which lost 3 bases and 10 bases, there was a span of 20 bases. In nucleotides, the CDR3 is TGTGCCAGCAGCTCAACTTTTGGGGACCTCATGGAGCAGTTCTTC. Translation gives CASSSTFGDLMEQFF.

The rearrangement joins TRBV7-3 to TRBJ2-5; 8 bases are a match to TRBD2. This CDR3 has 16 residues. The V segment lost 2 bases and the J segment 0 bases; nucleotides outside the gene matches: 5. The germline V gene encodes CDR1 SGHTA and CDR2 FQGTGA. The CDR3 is CASSLGLSGDQETQYF. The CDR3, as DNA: TGTGCCAGCAGCTTAGGTCTTAGCGGGGACCAAGAGACCCAGTACTTC.